Listed here are 12 T cell receptor beta chains from one sample, sequenced in a study of blood T cell repertoires in COVID-19. Profiled with immunoSEQ multiplex PCR; TCRdb holds only in-frame clones, not every one. The sample gives some 99,000 clones, roughly 80% of which show up once; roughly 10% is in the top ten. Sample: peripheral blood. The receptors were sampled from a woman aged 80 or over with acute or convalescent COVID-19.

The DNA of the CDR3 is TGTGCCAGCAGCTTAGTGCTAGCGGGGGGTCGCGATACGCAGTATTTT. It translates to CASSLVLAGGRDTQYF. The chain is built from TRBV7-2 and TRBJ2-3, with 11 positions matching TRBD2. This CDR3 has 16 residues. Germline CDR1 reads SGHTA; CDR2 reads FQGNSA. V was clipped by 1 base and J by 6 bases; unmatched bases: 6.

The V and J genes are TRBV30 and TRBJ2-3, with 9 bases that match TRBD2. Germline CDR1 is GTSNPN and CDR2 is SVGIG (reference sequence). The CDR3 has 16 amino acids. V dropped 8 bases and J dropped 5; count of bases not matched to a gene: 17. The CDR3 sequence is CAGRGTGGGAKDTQYF. CDR3 nucleotide sequence: TGTGCCGGACGGGGCACGGGCGGGGGGGCCAAAGATACGCAGTATTTT.

The CDR3 region has the DNA TGTGCCAGCAGCTTAGTGCCACGGGATCAGCCCCAGCATTTT. Translated, it gives CASSLVPRDQPQHF. The chain links TRBV7-2 to TRBJ1-5, with unresolved D. V was cut by 1 base and J by 5 bases, with 9 bases left in between. CDR1 and CDR2 (germline): SGHTA, FQGNSA. The CDR3 totals 14 residues. The full variable domain, in which reference TRBV7-2 and TRBJ1-5 provide the parts outside the CDR3, is GAGVSQSPSNKVTEKGKDVELRCDPISGHTALYWYRQSLGQGLEFLIYFQGNSAPDKSGLPSDRFSAERTGGSVSTLTIQRTQQEDSAVYLCASSLVPRDQPQHFGDGTRLSIL.

The chain employs TRBV4-1 and TRBJ1-2, with D possibly matching TRBD1 (5 bases). With 0 bases removed from V and 8 bases from J, the gap between germline ends came to 7 bases. The CDR3 has 12 amino acids. Germline CDR1 is MGHRA and CDR2 is YSYEKL. The CDR3 region has the DNA TGCGCCAGCAGCCAAGACCAGGGAGGCTACACCTTC. This encodes CASSQDQGGYTF.

V gene TRBV12-3 or TRBV12-4 combines with J gene TRBJ1-4; D gene uncertain. The CDR3 length is 11 residues. Trimming stripped 7 bases from V and 7 bases from J, with 7 bases between. Here the CDR3 DNA reads TGTGCCAGCACCCGTCGTGAAAAACTGTTTTTT. It is translated as CASTRREKLFF.

The chain uses TRBV5-1 and TRBJ1-2; 9 nucleotides align to TRBD1. The CDR3 length is 15 residues. With V trimmed by 5 bases and J by 6 bases, 11 bases remained unmatched. Germline loops: CDR1 SGHRS, CDR2 YFSETQ. CDR3 sequence reads: CASRLTGQGLNGYTF. CDR3 in DNA: TGCGCCAGCAGACTCACGGGACAGGGCTTGAATGGCTACACCTTC.

The chain uses TRBV11-2 and TRBJ1-3, with D possibly matching TRBD1 (6 bases). The CDR3 covers 16 residues. Germline values: CDR1 SGHAT, CDR2 FQNNGV. The V end was cut by 5 bases, the J end by 0 bases, with 14 bases between. The DNA for the CDR3 is TGTGCCAGCAGCCTAATTGGACAGCACTCTGGAAACACCATATATTTT. Translated, it gives CASSLIGQHSGNTIYF.

The chain couples TRBV5-5 to TRBJ1-6; 10 positions match TRBD1. The CDR3 is made up of 15 amino acids. Germline-derived CDR1 and CDR2 are SGHKS and YYEKEE (reference sequence). With 4 bases clipped from V and 7 bases from J, the junction kept 5 bases outside the gene matches. The CDR3 reads CASSPWGQGNSPLHF. The CDR3 coding sequence is TGTGCCAGCAGCCCCTGGGGACAGGGGAATTCACCCCTCCACTTT.

V and J are TRBV28 and TRBJ1-1; 7 bases map to TRBD1. The trim removed 6 bases at V and 6 bases at J, leaving 7 bases unmatched. From germline, CDR1 is MDHEN and CDR2 SYDVKM. CDR3 length equals 13 residues. CDR3 in amino acids: CASRGGSSPEAFF. Here the CDR3 DNA reads TGTGCCAGCAGAGGGGGCTCTTCCCCTGAAGCTTTCTTT.

This chain uses TRBV20-1 with TRBJ2-3, with 7 bases identical to TRBD2. The V segment lost 3 bases and the J segment 7 bases; nucleotides outside the gene matches: 7. The CDR3 covers 13 residues. The germline gives CDR1 DFQATT, CDR2 SNEGSKA (reference sequence). CDR3 amino acids: CSASPGGRNTQYF. In DNA, the CDR3 is TGCAGTGCTAGTCCCGGGGGGAGGAATACGCAGTATTTT.

The chain couples TRBV3-1 (or the pseudogene TRBV3-2) to TRBJ1-1; D is perhaps TRBD1 (5 bases). V lost 1 base to trimming and J lost 8 bases, with 17 bases between them. This CDR3 comprises 15 residues. CDR1 and CDR2 from the germline V gene are LGHDT and YNNKEL (reference sequence). As DNA, the CDR3 is TGTGCCAGCAGCCAAGCCCTCGGGGGGGTGGGGGAAGCTTTCTTT. Protein sequence: CASSQALGGVGEAFF.

The chain recombines TRBV19 with TRBJ1-1; no clear D. Trimming shortened V by 4 bases and J by 0 bases, and 9 bases separated the two germline ends. Germline CDR1 and CDR2: LNHDA and SQIVND (reference sequence). The CDR3 runs to 14 residues. The CDR3 is CASSREGMNTEAFF. The CDR3 nucleotides read TGTGCCAGTAGTAGGGAGGGAATGAACACTGAAGCTTTCTTT.